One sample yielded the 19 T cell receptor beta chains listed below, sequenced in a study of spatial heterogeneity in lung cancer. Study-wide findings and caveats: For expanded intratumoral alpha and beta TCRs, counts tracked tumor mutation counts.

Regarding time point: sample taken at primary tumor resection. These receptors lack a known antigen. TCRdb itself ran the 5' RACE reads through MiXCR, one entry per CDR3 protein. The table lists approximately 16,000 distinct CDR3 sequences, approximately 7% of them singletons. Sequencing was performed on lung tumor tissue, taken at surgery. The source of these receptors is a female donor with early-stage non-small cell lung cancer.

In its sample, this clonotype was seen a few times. CDR3 in amino acids: CASSAAGQGATYEQYF. CDR3 nucleotide sequence: TGCGCCAGCAGCGCGGCGGGACAGGGGGCGACCTACGAGCAGTACTTC. The chain has TRBV5-1 and TRBJ2-7, with 12 positions matching TRBD1. The CDR3 totals 16 residues. V lost 4 bases to trimming and J lost 2 bases; unmatched junction nucleotides: 7. Germline V gene lookup returns CDR1 SGHRS and CDR2 YFSETQ.

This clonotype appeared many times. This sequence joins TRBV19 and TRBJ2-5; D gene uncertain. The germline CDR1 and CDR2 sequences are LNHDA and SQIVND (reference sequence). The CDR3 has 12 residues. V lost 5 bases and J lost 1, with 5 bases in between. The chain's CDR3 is CASSAIQETQYF. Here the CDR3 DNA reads TGTGCCAGTAGTGCCATCCAAGAGACCCAGTACTTC.

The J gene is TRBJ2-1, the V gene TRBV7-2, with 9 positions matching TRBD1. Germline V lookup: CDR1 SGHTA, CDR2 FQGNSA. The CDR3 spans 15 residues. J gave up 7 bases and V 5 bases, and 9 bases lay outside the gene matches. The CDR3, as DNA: TGTGCCAGCAGCCTAGGAGGACAGGGGCTGAATGAGCAGTTCTTC. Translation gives CASSLGGQGLNEQFF.

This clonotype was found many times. The CDR3 DNA reads as TGTGCCAGCAGCCGGAGCGGGGGTAGCACCGGGGAGCTGTTTTTT. Its protein product is CASSRSGGSTGELFF. This chain links TRBV12-3 or TRBV12-4 with TRBJ2-2; 8 bases match TRBD2. J was trimmed by 4 bases and V by 6 bases; bases with no gene match: 7. The CDR3 contains 15 residues.

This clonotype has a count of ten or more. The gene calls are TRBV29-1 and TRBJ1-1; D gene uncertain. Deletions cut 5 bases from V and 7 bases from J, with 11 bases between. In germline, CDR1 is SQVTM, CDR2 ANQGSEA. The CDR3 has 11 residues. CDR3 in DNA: TGCAGCGTTCACCCTGCGGGTGAAGCTTTCTTT. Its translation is CSVHPAGEAFF.

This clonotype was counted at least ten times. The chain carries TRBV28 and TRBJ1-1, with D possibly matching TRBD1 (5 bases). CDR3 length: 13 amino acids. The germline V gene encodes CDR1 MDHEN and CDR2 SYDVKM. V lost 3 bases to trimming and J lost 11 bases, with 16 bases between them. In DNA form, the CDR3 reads TGTGCCAGCAGTTTGGAGCAGGGAGTAAGGGCTTTCTTT. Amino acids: CASSLEQGVRAFF.

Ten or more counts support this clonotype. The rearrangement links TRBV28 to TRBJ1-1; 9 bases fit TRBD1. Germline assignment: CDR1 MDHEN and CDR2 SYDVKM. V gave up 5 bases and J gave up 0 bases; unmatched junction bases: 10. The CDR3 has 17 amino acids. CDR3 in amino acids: CASSPSGTGHLNTEAFF. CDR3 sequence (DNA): TGTGCCAGCAGTCCCTCCGGGACAGGGCACTTGAACACTGAAGCTTTCTTT. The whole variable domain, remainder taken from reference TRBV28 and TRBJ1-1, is DVKVTQSSRYLVKRTGEKVFLECVQDMDHENMFWYRQDPGLGLRLIYFSYDVKMKEKGDIPEGYSVSREKKERFSLILESASTNQTSMYLCASSPSGTGHLNTEAFFGQGTRLTVV.

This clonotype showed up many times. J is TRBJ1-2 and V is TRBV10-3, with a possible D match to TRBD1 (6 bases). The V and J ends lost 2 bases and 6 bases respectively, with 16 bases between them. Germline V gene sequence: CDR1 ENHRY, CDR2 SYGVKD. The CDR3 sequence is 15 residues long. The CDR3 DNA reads TGTGCCATCAGTGAGACAGAACAGGGAGCGGATGGCTACACCTTC. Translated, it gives CAISETEQGADGYTF.

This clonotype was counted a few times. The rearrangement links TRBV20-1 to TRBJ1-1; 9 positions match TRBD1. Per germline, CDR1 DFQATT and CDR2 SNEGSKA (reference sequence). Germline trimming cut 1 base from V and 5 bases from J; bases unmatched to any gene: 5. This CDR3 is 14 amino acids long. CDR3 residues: CSARAGTGMTEAFF. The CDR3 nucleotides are TGCAGTGCTAGAGCCGGGACAGGGATGACTGAAGCTTTCTTT.

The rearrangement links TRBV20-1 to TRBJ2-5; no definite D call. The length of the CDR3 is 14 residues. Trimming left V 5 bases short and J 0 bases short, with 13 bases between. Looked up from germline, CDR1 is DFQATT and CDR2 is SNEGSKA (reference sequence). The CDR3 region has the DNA TGCAGTGCTGGGTCCCCGTCGTACCAAGAGACCCAGTACTTC. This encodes CSAGSPSYQETQYF.

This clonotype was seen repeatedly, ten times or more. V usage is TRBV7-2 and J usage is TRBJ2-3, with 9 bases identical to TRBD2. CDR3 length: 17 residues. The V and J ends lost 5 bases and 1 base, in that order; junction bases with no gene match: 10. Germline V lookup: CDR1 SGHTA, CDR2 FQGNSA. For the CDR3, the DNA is TGTGCCAGCAGCGCTCGCGGGGGGGCCTCTGGCACAGATACGCAGTATTTT. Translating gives CASSARGGASGTDTQYF.

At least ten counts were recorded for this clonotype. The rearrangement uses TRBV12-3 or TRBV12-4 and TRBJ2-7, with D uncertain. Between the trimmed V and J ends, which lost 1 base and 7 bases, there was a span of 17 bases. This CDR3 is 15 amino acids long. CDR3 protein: CASSLVPPPVGEQYF. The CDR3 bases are TGTGCCAGCAGTTTAGTTCCTCCTCCCGTGGGAGAGCAGTACTTC.

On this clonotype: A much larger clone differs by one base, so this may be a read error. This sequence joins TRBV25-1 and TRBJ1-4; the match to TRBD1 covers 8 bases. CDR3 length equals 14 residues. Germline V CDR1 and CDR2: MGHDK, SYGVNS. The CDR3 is CVSRTTGGPEKLFF. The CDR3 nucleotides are TGTGTCAGCAGGACTACAGGGGGTCCTGAAAAACTGTTTTTT.

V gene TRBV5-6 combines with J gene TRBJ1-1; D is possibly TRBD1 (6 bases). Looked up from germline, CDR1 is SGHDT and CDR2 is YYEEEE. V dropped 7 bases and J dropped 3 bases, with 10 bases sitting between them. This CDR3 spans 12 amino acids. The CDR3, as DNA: TGTGCCAGCTTAACAGGGTACACTGAAGCTTTCTTT. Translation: CASLTGYTEAFF.

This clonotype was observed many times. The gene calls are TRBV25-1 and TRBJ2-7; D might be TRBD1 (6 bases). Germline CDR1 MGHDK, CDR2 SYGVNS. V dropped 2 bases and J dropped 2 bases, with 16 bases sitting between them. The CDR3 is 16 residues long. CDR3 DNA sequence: TGTGCCAGCAGTGAAACGGACAGAGCGATAACCTACGAGCAGTACTTC. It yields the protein CASSETDRAITYEQYF.

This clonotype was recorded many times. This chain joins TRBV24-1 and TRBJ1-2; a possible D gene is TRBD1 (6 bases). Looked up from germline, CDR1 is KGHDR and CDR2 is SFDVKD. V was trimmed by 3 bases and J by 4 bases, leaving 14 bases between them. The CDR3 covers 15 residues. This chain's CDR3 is CATSDRAGGSYGYTF. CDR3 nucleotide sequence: TGTGCCACCAGTGATCGGGCGGGGGGCAGCTATGGCTACACCTTC.

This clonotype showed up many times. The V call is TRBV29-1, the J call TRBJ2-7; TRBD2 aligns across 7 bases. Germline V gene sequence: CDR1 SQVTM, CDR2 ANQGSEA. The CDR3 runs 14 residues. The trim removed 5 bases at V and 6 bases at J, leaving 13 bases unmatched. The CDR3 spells CSVLSSGGRAEQYF. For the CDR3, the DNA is TGCAGCGTTCTGTCGTCCGGGGGGAGGGCCGAGCAGTACTTC.

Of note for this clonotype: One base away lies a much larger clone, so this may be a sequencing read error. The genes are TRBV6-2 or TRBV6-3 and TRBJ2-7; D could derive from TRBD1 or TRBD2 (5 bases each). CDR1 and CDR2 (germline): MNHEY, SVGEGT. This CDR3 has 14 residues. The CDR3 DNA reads TGTGCCAGCGACAACAGCTTCGCGAGGGACGAGCAGAACTTC. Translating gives CASDNSFARDEQNF.

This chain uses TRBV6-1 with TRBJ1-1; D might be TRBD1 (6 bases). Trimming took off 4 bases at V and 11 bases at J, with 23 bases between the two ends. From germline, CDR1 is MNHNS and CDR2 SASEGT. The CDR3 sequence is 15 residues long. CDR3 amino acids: CASSVYNRADKYAFF. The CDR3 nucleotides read TGTGCCAGCAGTGTCTATAACAGGGCGGATAAGTATGCTTTCTTT.